The rows below give T cell receptor beta chains drawn from one sample of a study of human T cells and chemical hapten exposure. TCRdb independently ran MiXCR on the RACE reads; one entry per CDR3 protein. This sample carries just under 350,000 distinct CDR3 sequences, around 6.9% of them seen once, and the ten largest clones take about 8%. The input for sequencing was whole blood, taken in connection with sensitization to the hapten diphenylcyclopropenone (DPC). Receptors were obtained from a woman in her late teens or twenties with alopecia areata. Some clones in this sample may be carry-over from other donors' samples. The CDR3 runs from the conserved cysteine through the conserved F or W. The D gene is left open where the match is weak.

j_call: TRBJ2-1; v_call: TRBV25-1; d_call: TRBD2; cdr3_length: 18; cdr3_aa: CASSGYLLAGDLSNEQFF
j_call: TRBJ1-2; v_call: TRBV21-1; d_call: NA; cdr3_length: 13; cdr3_aa: CASRQGASYGYTF
j_call: TRBJ2-7; v_call: TRBV6-6; d_call: NA; cdr3_length: 13; cdr3_aa: CASRGTSFYEQYF
j_call: TRBJ2-3; v_call: TRBV28; d_call: NA; cdr3_length: 14; cdr3_aa: CASSLAGFTDTQYF
j_call: TRBJ1-2; v_call: TRBV2; d_call: NA; cdr3_length: 13; cdr3_aa: CASRPGGVHGYTF
j_call: TRBJ2-3; v_call: TRBV5-6; d_call: TRBD1; cdr3_length: 16; cdr3_aa: CASSNPYRGPTDTQYF
j_call: TRBJ1-1; v_call: TRBV21-1; d_call: NA; cdr3_length: 13; cdr3_aa: CASSPVTAAEAFF
j_call: TRBJ2-7; v_call: TRBV7-9; d_call: TRBD1; cdr3_length: 13; cdr3_aa: CASSFTGTGLADF
j_call: TRBJ1-1; v_call: TRBV24-1; d_call: NA; cdr3_length: 13; cdr3_aa: CATSDADNTEAFF
j_call: TRBJ2-2; v_call: TRBV7-9; d_call: NA; cdr3_length: 16; cdr3_aa: CASSLPGHATTGELFF
j_call: TRBJ2-1; v_call: TRBV12-3/TRBV12-4; d_call: TRBD2; cdr3_length: 16; cdr3_aa: CASSSPSGGAYNEQFF
j_call: TRBJ2-1; v_call: TRBV5-4; d_call: TRBD2; cdr3_length: 15; cdr3_aa: CASSLGAGGLNEQFF
j_call: TRBJ2-3; v_call: TRBV6-5; d_call: TRBD1; cdr3_length: 14; cdr3_aa: CASRTQGSPDTQYF
j_call: TRBJ1-3; v_call: TRBV3-1; d_call: NA; cdr3_length: 14; cdr3_aa: CASSQRDRGNTIYF
j_call: TRBJ2-3; v_call: TRBV29-1; d_call: NA; cdr3_length: 9; cdr3_aa: CSAEIHQYF
j_call: TRBJ1-3; v_call: TRBV29-1; d_call: NA; cdr3_length: 14; cdr3_aa: CSVAVTYSGNTIYF
j_call: TRBJ1-6; v_call: TRBV6-1; d_call: NA; cdr3_length: 16; cdr3_aa: CAIPTVPLFGNSPLHF
j_call: TRBJ2-3; v_call: TRBV10-3; d_call: TRBD2; cdr3_length: 16; cdr3_aa: CAIRPSGGLSTDTQYF
j_call: TRBJ2-3; v_call: TRBV5-6; d_call: TRBD2; cdr3_length: 14; cdr3_aa: CASSSGGGDVTQYF
j_call: TRBJ1-5; v_call: TRBV28; d_call: TRBD1; cdr3_length: 15; cdr3_aa: CASSLWDRVTEPQHF
j_call: TRBJ2-7; v_call: TRBV6-5; d_call: NA; cdr3_length: 16; cdr3_aa: CASSTVNGGPLYEQYF
j_call: TRBJ2-6; v_call: TRBV29-1; d_call: NA; cdr3_length: 13; cdr3_aa: CSVRRRGANVLTF
j_call: TRBJ1-5; v_call: TRBV7-8; d_call: TRBD1; cdr3_length: 15; cdr3_aa: CASSLEGRGRQPQHF
j_call: TRBJ2-5; v_call: TRBV10-3; d_call: NA; cdr3_length: 14; cdr3_aa: CATRGSENQETQYF
j_call: TRBJ2-2; v_call: TRBV6-1; d_call: NA; cdr3_length: 16; cdr3_aa: CASSHPVGSGTGELFF
j_call: TRBJ1-2; v_call: TRBV28; d_call: TRBD1; cdr3_length: 13; cdr3_aa: CASSSGQVYGYTF
j_call: TRBJ2-3; v_call: TRBV7-8; d_call: NA; cdr3_length: 13; cdr3_aa: CASIPSRADTQYF